This TCR beta chain was documented in a study of OX40 agonist ivuxolimab in advanced cancers. As for the study in general: Dose-escalation patients were diagnosed with hepatocellular carcinoma, melanoma, renal cell cancer or head and neck cancer. General study findings and limits: Undetermined was the antigen specificity of the expanded peripheral T cells.

No patient had autoimmune disease or received systemic immunosuppression. Remarks on this clone: Its antigen remains unknown.

The J segment lost 3 bases and the V segment lost 4 bases, leaving 10 bases of the junction unmatched. CDR3 size: 15 residues. CDR1 and CDR2 from the germline V gene are SGHKS and YYEKEE (reference sequence). The data were produced by immunoSEQ multiplex PCR, yet TCRdb's version contains in-frame clones alone and is incomplete. Among some 90,000 clones listed, 75% to 95% were seen once. The chain employs TRBV5-5 and TRBJ2-7, with TRBD1 matching over 7 bases. The receptor was derived from an adult with an advanced solid tumor such as melanoma, head and neck, liver or kidney cancer. This specimen was CD4+ or CD8+ T cells sorted from blood, taken in a trial of the OX40 agonist ivuxolimab. CDR3 amino acids: CASSLVPTGFYEQYF. For the CDR3, the DNA is TGTGCCAGCAGCCTTGTTCCGACAGGGTTCTACGAGCAGTACTTC.